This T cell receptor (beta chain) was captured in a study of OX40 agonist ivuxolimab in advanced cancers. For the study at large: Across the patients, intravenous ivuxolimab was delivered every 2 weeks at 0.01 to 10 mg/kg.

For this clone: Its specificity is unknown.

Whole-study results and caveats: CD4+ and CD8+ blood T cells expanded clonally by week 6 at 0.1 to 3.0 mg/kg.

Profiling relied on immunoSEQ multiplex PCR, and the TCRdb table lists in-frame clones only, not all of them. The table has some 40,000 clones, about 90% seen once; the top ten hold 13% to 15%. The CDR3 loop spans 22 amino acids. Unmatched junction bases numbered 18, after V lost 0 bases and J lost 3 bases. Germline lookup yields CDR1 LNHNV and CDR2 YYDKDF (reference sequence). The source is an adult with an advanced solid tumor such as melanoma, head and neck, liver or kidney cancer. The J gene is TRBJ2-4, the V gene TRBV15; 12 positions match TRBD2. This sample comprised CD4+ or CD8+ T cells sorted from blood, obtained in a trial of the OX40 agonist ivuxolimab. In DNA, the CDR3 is TGTGCCACCAGCAGAGATAAGGGGGAAAGGGCTAGCGGGAGGGCCCTCAAAAACATTCAGTACTTC. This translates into CATSRDKGERASGRALKNIQYF.